This paragraph covers one T cell receptor beta chain sequence. Its binding antigen is unknown. No base quality information exists; no much larger clone differs at one position. This entry is derived from a study of blood T cell repertoires in COVID-19 (dated by TCRdb to 2018 to 2021). Study-wide context: Collaborator samples came from the United States, Italy and Spain and covered acute and convalescent phases of COVID-19. The material from the prospective study consisted of cDNA or gDNA derived from T cells, B-cell-depleted T cells, or PBMCs. The dataset comprised deeply sampled blood TCRbeta repertoires from subjects exposed to, actively infected with, or recovered from COVID-19. The repertoires were made available in a free public database intended to serve as a resource for research on the immune response to SARS-CoV-2. The samples were drawn from the first 160 participants of the ongoing ImmuneRACE study and from roughly 1,300 subjects provided by 6 global collaborators. Nearly every sample came with metadata listing a de-identified subject ID, COVID-19 status, age in years and sex. Where available, HLA class I and class II types were obtained from metadata supplied by the sample provider rather than from assay-based typing.

The immunoSEQ Assay, a bias-controlled multiplex PCR, was used to amplify TCRbeta CDR3 regions from genomic DNA. The paper's processing steps were these. Nucleated cell counts per sample were estimated from amplification of reference gene primers within the assay. Sequence reads were collapsed and filtered to measure the absolute abundance of every unique TCRbeta CDR3 rearrangement. For each sample, productive Simpson clonality was calculated by taking the square root of Simpson's diversity index across productive rearrangements. TCRdb re-hosts the immuneACCESS table, in-frame sequences only. Its copies lack some clones; in the studies checked, an unresolved V gene accounts for under half of them, and the cause for the rest is not known. The V and J calls and clone size come from that table; D and trimming were worked out from the DNA. Here the sample has 350,000 or so clones; 86% occur a single time. The ten largest account for approximately 4.6% of the sample.

The CDR3 numbers 12 residues from cysteine through phenylalanine. Only CDR3 DNA remains: 36 bases, in frame from the first base. Relative to germline, V is 4 bases shorter and J is 5 bases shorter, with 8 bases between their ends. The CDR1 and CDR2 encoded by the germline V gene are SQVTM and ANQGSEA. What the study reported, not specific to this receptor: How much clinical and demographic metadata was included differed by source and by participant, and the metadata was provided uncurated.

Participants in the prospective study were enrolled through a virtual design, were aged about 18 to 100 years, and lived in approximately 25 United States geographic areas. Cohort assignment in the prospective study relied on participant-reported clinical history from a screening survey and a study questionnaire. Mobile phlebotomists in the prospective study collected whole blood, serum and a nasopharyngeal or oropharyngeal swab from every participant. Over a roughly 2-month period, participants in the prospective study had the option of providing additional blood draws and questionnaires. Blood samples from the prospective study were shipped frozen or at room temperature prior to DNA extraction.

Sample: PBMCs or T cells enriched from blood (not recorded which). This chain joins TRBV29-1 to TRBJ1-4; the D segment could be TRBD1, given 5 matching bases. This clonotype was obtained from a woman aged 40-49 years with acute COVID-19. Here is the DNA: TGCAGCGTTGGTCGGGGGAATGAAAAACTGTTTTTT. This sequence encodes CSVGRGNEKLFF.